Presented here are 17 T cell receptor beta chains from one specimen sequenced in a study of blood T cell repertoires in COVID-19. Clones were read by immunoSEQ multiplex PCR, and TCRdb kept only the in-frame ones, dropping some. The data contain some 290,000 clones, 88% of them singletons. The sample was peripheral blood. The receptors come from a woman aged 25 to 45 with COVID-19, enrolled during active disease.

The rearrangement uses TRBV7-2 and TRBJ2-1; TRBD1 is a possible D gene (6 bases). Germline V gene data show CDR1 as SGHTA and CDR2 as FQGNSA. V lost 4 bases, J lost 4 bases, and 11 bases lay in between. This CDR3 has 14 residues. The DNA for the CDR3 is TGTGCCAGCAGCTCATTACAGGGATACAATGAGCAGTTCTTC. Its translation is CASSSLQGYNEQFF. Supplemented by reference TRBV7-2 and TRBJ2-1, the full variable domain reads GAGVSQSPSNKVTEKGKDVELRCDPISGHTALYWYRQSLGQGLEFLIYFQGNSAPDKSGLPSDRFSAERTGGSVSTLTIQRTQQEDSAVYLCASSSLQGYNEQFFGPGTRLTVL.

The V and J genes are TRBV2 and TRBJ2-6; D not resolved. There are 14 residues in the CDR3. Per the germline V gene, CDR1 is SNHLY and CDR2 is FYNNEI. V dropped 2 bases and J dropped 0 bases, with 2 bases sitting between them. This CDR3 is CASSEHSGANVLTF. The CDR3 nucleotides read TGTGCCAGCAGTGAACACTCTGGGGCCAACGTCCTGACTTTC.

About this clone itself: The junction and the germline gene differ at one end; a read error may be behind it. The gene calls are TRBV2 and TRBJ2-5; no reliable D call. Germline CDR1 is SNHLY and CDR2 is FYNNEI. CDR3 length: 12 residues. CDR3 sequence: CASSGDQETQYF. The CDR3 bases are TGTGCCAGCAGCGGAGACCAGGAGACCCAGTACTTC.

This chain links TRBV6-2 or TRBV6-3 with TRBJ1-4, with 9 bases lining up with TRBD1. Trimming removed 0 bases from V and 7 bases from J; junction bases left unmatched: 3. The V gene's germline CDR1 is MNHEY and CDR2 SVGEGT. The CDR3 runs to 15 residues. Here the CDR3 reads CASSYSDRGGEKLFF. In DNA form, the CDR3 reads TGTGCCAGCAGTTACTCGGACAGGGGAGGTGAAAAACTGTTTTTT.

CDR3 coding DNA: TGTGCCATCAGTGAGTTTGACTCACGCACAGATACGCAGTATTTT. This codes for CAISEFDSRTDTQYF. The chain couples TRBV10-3 to TRBJ2-3; D unclear. From germline, CDR1 is ENHRY and CDR2 SYGVKD. The CDR3 loop spans 15 amino acids. Trimming cost V 1 base and J 1 base, with 9 bases left between them.

V gene TRBV6-1 combines with J gene TRBJ1-5, with 7 nucleotides matching TRBD1. From germline, CDR1 is MNHNS and CDR2 SASEGT. This CDR3 is built from 16 residues. V trimming: 1 base; J trimming: 1 base; junction bases outside the gene matches: 4. CDR3 residues: CASSEVQGLSNQPQHF. CDR3 in DNA: TGTGCCAGCAGTGAAGTACAGGGGTTGAGCAATCAGCCCCAGCATTTT.

This sequence joins TRBV6-2 or TRBV6-3 and TRBJ2-3; TRBD2 matches 7 bases. From germline, CDR1 is MNHEY and CDR2 SVGEGT. V was pared by 5 bases and J by 1 base, with 9 bases of the junction left unmatched. This CDR3 is 16 amino acids long. In DNA form, the CDR3 reads TGTGCCAGCAGTCGTCCAGCGGGAAGAGGCACAGATACGCAGTATTTT. Amino acids: CASSRPAGRGTDTQYF.

A word on this clone: The same CDR3 also results from other DNA sequences found in this sample. J is TRBJ2-6 and V is TRBV19; unclear D gene. CDR3 size: 15 residues. The V and J ends lost 2 bases and 0 bases respectively, with 5 bases between them. The germline V gene has CDR1 LNHDA and CDR2 SQIVND (reference sequence). This chain's CDR3 is CASSIQVSGANVLTF. Here the CDR3 DNA reads TGTGCCAGTAGTATACAGGTCTCTGGGGCCAACGTCCTGACTTTC.

The CDR3 reads CASSLERDTEAFF. DNA for the CDR3: TGCGCCAGCAGCTTGGAACGGGACACTGAAGCTTTCTTT. V is TRBV5-1 and J is TRBJ1-1, with D uncertain. The V gene lost 0 bases and the J gene lost 3 bases, with 6 bases spanning the gap. The CDR3 totals 13 residues. The germline V gene has CDR1 SGHRS and CDR2 YFSETQ.

The chain joins TRBV10-3 to TRBJ2-7; TRBD2 matches 7 bases. Trimming removed 9 bases from V and 0 bases from J; junction bases left unmatched: 2. This CDR3 is built from 12 residues. Germline CDR1 ENHRY, CDR2 SYGVKD. In DNA, the CDR3 is TGTGCCATTACTAGCGACTCCTACGAGCAGTACTTC. Translating gives CAITSDSYEQYF.

The rearrangement links TRBV12-3 or TRBV12-4 to TRBJ2-7; TRBD1 might be the D (5 bases). With 3 bases removed from V and 0 bases from J, the gap between germline ends came to 6 bases. CDR3 size: 13 residues. The CDR3 loop reads CASSFDSSYEQYF. CDR3 coding DNA: TGTGCCAGCAGTTTTGACAGCTCCTACGAGCAGTACTTC.

V gene TRBV28 combines with J gene TRBJ1-2, with 9 bases matching TRBD1. Germline CDR1 reads MDHEN; CDR2 reads SYDVKM. The V segment lost 7 bases and the J segment 4 bases; nucleotides outside the gene matches: 13. The CDR3 runs to 16 residues. DNA for the CDR3: TGTGCCAGCACTTCATACAGGGGGCGCCCAGGCTATGGCTACACCTTC. Translating gives CASTSYRGRPGYGYTF.

The V call is TRBV11-2, the J call TRBJ2-7, with 7 nucleotides matching TRBD1. V shed 6 bases, J shed 6 bases, and the junction held 8 bases outside the gene matches. CDR3 length equals 13 residues. The V gene's germline CDR1 is SGHAT and CDR2 FQNNGV. DNA of the CDR3: TGTGCCAGCAGTTCCGACAGGGCGACCGAGCAGTACTTC. Amino acids: CASSSDRATEQYF.

The chain combines TRBV6-1 with TRBJ1-1; 8 nucleotides agree with TRBD1. Trimming at V came to 6 bases and at J to 0 bases, leaving 3 bases not matched to a gene. This CDR3 is built from 14 residues. Germline V lookup: CDR1 MNHNS, CDR2 SASEGT. The CDR3 DNA sequence: TGTGCCAGCAGCCGACAGGGGATGAACACTGAAGCTTTCTTT. Its translation is CASSRQGMNTEAFF.

The J gene is TRBJ2-7, the V gene TRBV7-9, with TRBD2 identical over 8 bases. V lost 5 bases to trimming and J lost 4 bases; unmatched junction nucleotides: 10. CDR3 length equals 15 residues. Germline V gene sequence: CDR1 SEHNR, CDR2 FQNEAQ (reference sequence). CDR3 sequence reads: CASSHGREGQYEQYF. In DNA, the CDR3 is TGTGCCAGCAGCCACGGGAGGGAGGGCCAATACGAGCAGTACTTC.

The chain carries TRBV21-1 and TRBJ1-5. TRBV21-1 is a pseudogene. The CDR3 is made up of 20 amino acids. CDR3 bases: TGTGCCAGCAGCAAAGCAGGCAAAACCGGGACTCTTATTAGCAATCAGCCCCAGCATTTT. Its protein product is CASSKAGKTGTLISNQPQHF.

The V gene is TRBV5-1, the J gene TRBJ2-5, with 9 bases lining up with TRBD1. Trimming removed 5 bases from V and 5 bases from J; junction bases left unmatched: 10. The CDR3 extends over 15 amino acids. In germline, CDR1 is SGHRS, CDR2 YFSETQ. In nucleotides, the CDR3 is TGCGCCAGCAGTTCCTACGGGACAGGGAGGGAGACCCAGTACTTC. Protein product: CASSSYGTGRETQYF.